These T cell receptor beta chains were read from a single sample in a study of blood T cells in healthy people across ages. MiXCR, run by TCRdb on the 5' RACE reads, gives a single entry per CDR3 protein. The sample holds 780,000 or so distinct CDR3 sequences, approximately 53% seen once. Sequencing used blood. The receptors here all came from an elderly man in good health. Both conserved end residues are part of each CDR3. D genes are given only for firm matches. Clone size is stated in some rows and not others, as once, few, many or a class when expanded.

NA,TRBJ2-1,TRBV7-2,few,CASSQDIRGEQFF,TGTGCCAGCAGTCAGGACATAAGGGGTGAGCAGTTCTTC
TRBD2,TRBJ2-4,TRBV5-6,NA,CASSLVLAGVGNIQYF,TGTGCCAGCAGCCTAGTACTAGCGGGAGTCGGAAACATTCAGTACTTC
TRBD1,TRBJ2-1,TRBV5-1,NA,CASSGEAGGTEQFF,TGCGCCAGCAGCGGGGAGGCAGGGGGCACTGAGCAGTTCTTC
NA,TRBJ2-3,TRBV6-5,NA,CASSVGWAGTETQYF,TGTGCCAGCAGTGTCGGTTGGGCAGGAACAGAGACGCAGTATTTT
NA,TRBJ2-7,TRBV21-1,NA,CASSSPYRDTTYEQYF,TGTGCCAGCAGTTCGCCGTACCGGGACACAACCTACGAGCAGTACTTC
TRBD2,TRBJ2-7,TRBV2,NA,CASRGGLAGVSDEQYF,TGTGCCAGCAGGGGGGGACTAGCGGGAGTGTCCGACGAGCAGTACTTC
TRBD1,TRBJ2-7,TRBV6-5,NA,CASSDDRGLEQYF,TGTGCCAGCAGTGACGACAGGGGACTCGAGCAGTACTTC
NA,TRBJ2-6,TRBV5-1,NA,CASSLEGLGANVLTF,TGCGCCAGCAGCTTAGAGGGGCTTGGGGCCAACGTCCTGACTTTC
NA,TRBJ2-7,TRBV28,NA,CASSLPGLPYEQYF,TGTGCCAGCAGCCTTCCGGGGTTACCCTACGAGCAGTACTTC
NA,TRBJ2-3,TRBV7-2,NA,CASSWTSHGGDTQYF,TGTGCCAGCAGCTGGACCTCCCACGGTGGAGATACGCAGTATTTT
NA,TRBJ1-5,TRBV7-2,NA,CASSRPGVLGMGNQPQHF,TGTGCCAGCAGCCGACCCGGGGTACTAGGGATGGGCAATCAGCCCCAGCATTTT
NA,TRBJ1-6,TRBV15,NA,CATSTAKVQRNSPLHF,TGTGCCACCAGCACAGCGAAGGTGCAGCGGAATTCACCCCTCCACTTT
TRBD1,TRBJ2-4,TRBV20-1,NA,CSASTMGRQGLGKNIQYF,TGCAGTGCTAGTACAATGGGAAGACAGGGGCTGGGCAAAAACATTCAGTACTTC
TRBD1,TRBJ1-2,TRBV27,NA,CASGPSRQGAGGYTF,TGTGCCAGCGGCCCCTCGCGACAGGGGGCAGGTGGCTACACCTTC
NA,TRBJ1-5,TRBV4-2,NA,CASSQLGGGIQPQHF,TGTGCCAGCAGCCAACTGGGCGGCGGGATCCAGCCCCAGCATTTT
TRBD2,TRBJ2-5,TRBV3-1,few,CASSQHRRTSGRETQYF,TGTGCCAGCAGCCAGCACAGGCGGACTAGCGGGAGAGAGACCCAGTACTTC
TRBD2,TRBJ2-5,TRBV3-1,NA,CASSGLAGEETQYF,TGTGCCAGCAGCGGACTAGCGGGAGAAGAGACCCAGTACTTC
NA,TRBJ2-3,TRBV20-1,NA,CSALGILDTQYF,TGCAGTGCTCTGGGGATTCTAGATACGCAGTATTTT
NA,TRBJ1-5,TRBV20-1,NA,CSARERQHSNQPQHF,TGCAGTGCTAGAGAACGGCAGCATAGCAATCAGCCCCAGCATTTT
TRBD1,TRBJ2-7,TRBV7-8,NA,CASSLAGTGGITYEQYF,TGTGCCAGCAGCTTAGCGGGGACAGGGGGAATCACCTACGAGCAGTACTTC
TRBD2,TRBJ2-3,TRBV7-3,few,CASITGGQITDTQYF,TGTGCCAGCATAACGGGAGGACAAATCACAGATACGCAGTATTTT
TRBD1,TRBJ2-7,TRBV5-4,NA,CASSRRTGDTYEQYF,TGTGCCAGCAGTCGCCGGACAGGCGACACCTACGAGCAGTACTTC
NA,TRBJ2-7,TRBV29-1,NA,CSVAGRQIYEQYF,TGCAGCGTTGCAGGTCGCCAGATCTACGAGCAGTACTTC
NA,TRBJ2-2,TRBV7-9,NA,CASTLTSGGGGTGELFF,TGTGCCAGCACACTAACCTCAGGGGGAGGCGGCACCGGGGAGCTGTTTTTT
NA,TRBJ2-3,TRBV10-3,NA,CAISEGSTDTQYF,TGTGCCATCAGTGAGGGGAGCACAGATACGCAGTATTTT
TRBD1,TRBJ2-7,TRBV7-2,NA,CASSVVRDSYEQYF,TGTGCCAGCAGCGTCGTCAGGGACAGTTACGAGCAGTACTTC
NA,TRBJ2-5,TRBV7-8,NA,CASSSRGRGQETQYF,TGTGCCAGCAGCTCCCGTGGCCGGGGCCAAGAGACCCAGTACTTC
NA,TRBJ1-1,TRBV3-1,NA,CASSQTQTQAEAFF,TGTGCCAGCAGCCAGACACAGACTCAAGCTGAAGCTTTCTTT
NA,TRBJ2-7,TRBV20-1,NA,CSGGRDEQYF,TGCAGTGGGGGCAGGGACGAGCAGTACTTC
NA,TRBJ1-6,TRBV13,NA,CASSLRQRAAPLHF,TGTGCCAGCAGCTTACGGCAGCGGGCGGCACCCCTCCACTTT
TRBD1,TRBJ2-7,TRBV29-1,few,CSVEDQGDIRYEQYF,TGCAGCGTTGAAGATCAGGGGGACATCCGCTACGAGCAGTACTTC
TRBD2,TRBJ2-7,TRBV9,few,CASGPGGAYEQYF,TGTGCCAGCGGCCCGGGAGGGGCCTACGAGCAGTACTTC
NA,TRBJ2-5,TRBV6-6,NA,CASSYETSQETQYF,TGTGCCAGCAGTTACGAGACAAGTCAAGAGACCCAGTACTTC
NA,TRBJ2-1,TRBV7-2,once,CASSFGCEQFF,TGTGCCAGCAGCTTTGGTTGTGAGCAGTTCTTC
NA,TRBJ2-1,TRBV24-1,NA,CATSERASEQFF,TGTGCCACCAGTGAAAGGGCCTCTGAGCAGTTCTTC
NA,TRBJ2-1,TRBV6-5,NA,CASSYSNYSEQFF,TGTGCCAGCAGTTACTCTAATTACAGTGAGCAGTTCTTC
TRBD2,TRBJ2-1,TRBV7-9,NA,CASSLGSGRNNEQFF,TGTGCCAGCAGCTTAGGAAGCGGGAGGAACAATGAGCAGTTCTTC
NA,TRBJ2-7,TRBV20-1,once,CSSRAGGLYEQYF,TGCAGTAGCCGGGCAGGGGGGCTCTACGAGCAGTACTTC
NA,TRBJ2-7,TRBV4-1,NA,CASSQPDGYEQYF,TGCGCCAGCAGCCAACCCGACGGCTACGAGCAGTACTTC
NA,TRBJ2-3,TRBV20-1,few,CSASLAHLGADTQYF,TGCAGTGCTAGTTTGGCACACCTAGGGGCAGATACGCAGTATTTT